This T cell receptor (beta chain) was sequenced in a study of PD-L1 blockade in urothelial cancer. Study overall: Investigators checked blood 3 weeks (second dose) and 6 weeks after treatment start. Specimens of blood held a median count of about 140,000 T cells.

Pretreatment and on-treatment samples were taken, numbering 1 to 8 per patient. TCRdb keeps only in-frame clones here, not all; method: immunoSEQ multiplex PCR. Of about 40,000 clones listed, 65% to 85% are singletons. General observations from the study: Pretreatment TCR clonality in blood under the median foretold superior survival.

This clone was detected only once. Its matching antigen is unknown. Germline V gene sequence: CDR1 SNHLY, CDR2 FYNNEI. After removal of 6 bases from V and 0 bases from J, the junction contained 9 bases not matched to a gene. The CDR3 has 16 residues. This clonotype was sampled from a man between 60 and 75 years old with urothelial cancer. The sample in question was PBMCs, obtained around atezolizumab (anti-PD-L1) treatment. The chain joins TRBV2 to TRBJ2-3, with 7 nucleotides matching TRBD2. CDR3 in amino acids: CASSPMSGVSTDTQYF. The CDR3, as DNA: TGTGCCAGCAGCCCGATGAGCGGGGTTAGCACAGATACGCAGTATTTT.